One sample yielded the 28 T cell receptor beta chains listed below, sequenced in a study of regulatory T cells in long-lasting Graves disease. The time point: persistent/refractory GD, antithyroid drugs over 5 years with positive TRAb. The TCR library was made from RNA that had been extracted from PBMCs in TRIzol. Through Arm-PCR of CDR3 regions and iRepertoire HTBI primers, TCR beta libraries were built. TCRdb passed the multiplex PCR reads through MiXCR, listing each CDR3 protein once. This table has about 420,000 distinct CDR3 sequences, about a quarter appearing once. The source was peripheral blood mononuclear cells (PBMCs), collected when the disease was refractory, from a patient treated with antithyroid drugs. These receptor sequences come from a female donor with Graves disease.

This clonotype was observed many times. The CDR3 sequence: CASSYGGQGINQPQHF. CDR3 coding DNA: TGTGCCAGCAGTTACGGGGGACAGGGCATCAATCAGCCCCAGCATTTT. The chain links TRBV28 to TRBJ1-5; TRBD1 matches 9 bases. The germline V gene has CDR1 MDHEN and CDR2 SYDVKM. This CDR3 is built from 16 residues. With V trimmed by 4 bases and J by 3 bases, 7 bases remained unmatched.

This clonotype was seen at least ten times. The chain combines TRBV7-2 with TRBJ1-1, with 7 bases fitting TRBD1. Germline lookup yields CDR1 SGHTA and CDR2 FQGNSA. This CDR3 is built from 13 residues. V shed 1 base and J 4 bases; nucleotides not matched to a gene: 0. The CDR3 bases are TGTGCCAGCAGCTTAGACAGGGGCACTGAAGCTTTCTTT. This encodes CASSLDRGTEAFF. Using reference TRBV7-2 and TRBJ1-1 for the parts outside the CDR3, the full variable domain is GAGVSQSPSNKVTEKGKDVELRCDPISGHTALYWYRQSLGQGLEFLIYFQGNSAPDKSGLPSDRFSAERTGGSVSTLTIQRTQQEDSAVYLCASSLDRGTEAFFGQGTRLTVV.

The CDR3 region has the DNA TGTGCCAGCAGCTTAGGGGGACAGTCCTACGAGCAGTACTTC. Amino acids: CASSLGGQSYEQYF. The J gene is TRBJ2-7, the V gene TRBV7-9; 7 bases are shared with TRBD1. The CDR3 contains 14 residues. The J segment lost 1 base and the V segment lost 1 base, leaving 1 base of the junction unmatched. Germline CDR1 is SEHNR and CDR2 is FQNEAQ (reference sequence).

This chain joins TRBV27 and TRBJ2-7; 10 bases are a match to TRBD1. CDR1 and CDR2 from the germline V gene are MNHEY and SMNVEV (reference sequence). This CDR3 is 16 amino acids long. Germline trimming cut 7 bases from V and 1 base from J; bases unmatched to any gene: 10. Here the CDR3 reads CASTVFWGQGSYEQYF. The CDR3 coding sequence is TGTGCCAGCACGGTCTTCTGGGGACAGGGGTCCTACGAGCAGTACTTC.

This chain uses TRBV29-1 with TRBJ1-2; 8 bases fit TRBD1. The germline gives CDR1 SQVTM, CDR2 ANQGSEA. CDR3 length: 12 residues. Unmatched junction bases numbered 5, after V lost 6 bases and J lost 5 bases. The CDR3: CSVAGGRYGYTF. The CDR3 DNA is TGCAGCGTCGCAGGGGGCCGATATGGCTACACCTTC.

Written as DNA, the CDR3 is TGCAGTGCAAGGACTGTGGGTGAGCAGTTCTTC. Protein product: CSARTVGEQFF. The chain couples TRBV20-1 to TRBJ2-1; possibly TRBD2 for D (5 bases). Trimming took 6 bases from V and 9 from J, leaving 12 bases between them. CDR3 size: 11 residues. The V gene's germline CDR1 is DFQATT and CDR2 SNEGSKA (reference sequence).

This clonotype was recorded at least ten times. The CDR3 coding sequence is TGCAGCGTTGTCTCGACAGCGCCTGAAGCTTTCTTT. Protein sequence: CSVVSTAPEAFF. The genes are TRBV29-1 and TRBJ1-1; D might be TRBD1 (5 bases). V lost 4 bases to trimming and J lost 6 bases, with 12 bases between them. The CDR3 is 12 residues long. Germline V gives CDR1 SQVTM, CDR2 ANQGSEA.

This CDR3 is CSARVNPPDQRAGLSEQYF. In DNA form, the CDR3 reads TGCAGTGCTAGAGTCAATCCCCCCGATCAGCGGGCCGGCCTTAGCGAGCAGTACTTC. The chain is built from TRBV20-1 and TRBJ2-7; a possible D gene is TRBD2 (6 bases). The CDR3 extends over 19 amino acids. V lost 1 base and J lost 6, with 31 bases in between. The germline CDR1 and CDR2 sequences are DFQATT and SNEGSKA (reference sequence).

This clonotype was detected a few times. This could be a read error, since a much larger clone is one nucleotide away. The rearrangement joins TRBV28 to TRBJ2-2; 7 bases align to TRBD1. Trimming took 5 bases from V and 1 from J; bases not matched to a gene: 1. From germline, CDR1 is MDHEN and CDR2 SYDVKM. This CDR3 contains 14 residues. The CDR3 nucleotides read TGTGCCAGCAGTGGACAGGAGAACACCGGGGAGCTGTTTTTT. Its translation: CASSGQENTGELFF.

A few counts support this clonotype. The V gene is TRBV27, the J gene TRBJ2-5, with D possibly TRBD2 on 6 matching bases. V shed 6 bases and J shed 6 bases, with 14 bases lying between them. Germline V gives CDR1 MNHEY, CDR2 SMNVEV (reference sequence). The CDR3 extends over 13 amino acids. The CDR3 here is CASSTPAGQTQYF. The CDR3 DNA follows: TGTGCCAGCAGCACCCCGGCGGGGCAGACCCAGTACTTC.

This clonotype appeared many times. The gene calls are TRBV6-1 and TRBJ2-7; a weak D match, TRBD1 (6 bases). Germline CDR1 reads MNHNS; CDR2 reads SASEGT. The CDR3 spans 15 residues. Trimming pared 0 bases from V and 4 bases from J, leaving 13 bases between. CDR3 DNA: TGTGCCAGCAGTGAAGCTCCCGGGACACTTTACGAGCAGTACTTC. Its translation: CASSEAPGTLYEQYF.

The rearrangement uses TRBV5-4 and TRBJ2-5, with 9 bases aligning to TRBD2. Germline CDR1 reads SGHNT; CDR2 reads YYREEE (reference sequence). There are 15 residues in the CDR3. Trimming cost V 0 bases and J 4 bases; bases outside gene matches: 4. The CDR3 DNA follows: TGTGCCAGCAGCTTGGCTAGCGGGACCTTAGAGACCCAGTACTTC. This codes for CASSLASGTLETQYF.

This clonotype was recorded many times. The chain couples TRBV27 to TRBJ1-2; maybe TRBD1 (5 bases). Trimming shortened V by 6 bases and J by 4 bases, and 9 bases separated the two germline ends. Germline CDR1 MNHEY, CDR2 SMNVEV (reference sequence). The CDR3 sequence is 12 residues long. The chain's CDR3 is CASRQGLYGYTF. The CDR3 coding sequence is TGTGCCAGCAGGCAGGGTCTCTATGGCTACACCTTC.

The chain uses TRBV28 and TRBJ2-7; D assignment may be TRBD1 or TRBD2 (5 bases each). CDR3 length: 14 residues. Trimming stripped 2 bases from V and 4 bases from J, with 12 bases between. The germline V gene encodes CDR1 MDHEN and CDR2 SYDVKM. CDR3 sequence (DNA): TGTGCCAGCAGTTTACCGGGGACGGATTACGAGCAGTACTTC. It specifies CASSLPGTDYEQYF.

This clonotype showed up many times. The V call is TRBV7-2, the J call TRBJ2-5; 9 bases fit TRBD1. The CDR3 length is 16 residues. The ends lost 1 base at V and 4 bases at J; junction bases unmatched: 7. The germline V gene has CDR1 SGHTA and CDR2 FQGNSA. The CDR3, as DNA: TGTGCCAGCAGCTTAGTTGCGGGACAGGGTCGAGAGACCCAGTACTTC. Protein: CASSLVAGQGRETQYF.

The rearrangement uses TRBV7-9 and TRBJ2-2; a possible D gene is TRBD2 (5 bases). Germline loops: CDR1 SEHNR, CDR2 FQNEAQ (reference sequence). This CDR3 has 16 amino acids. V was trimmed by 4 bases and J by 2 bases, leaving 14 bases between them. CDR3 amino acids: CASSSRSGANTGELFF. The CDR3 region has the DNA TGTGCCAGCAGCTCCCGCAGCGGAGCAAACACCGGGGAGCTGTTTTTT. Full variable domain (missing parts from reference TRBV7-9 and TRBJ2-2): DTGVSQNPRHKITKRGQNVTFRCDPISEHNRLYWYRQTLGQGPEFLTYFQNEAQLEKSRLLSDRFSAERPKGSFSTLEIQRTEQGDSAMYLCASSSRSGANTGELFFGEGSRLTVL.

This chain joins TRBV19 and TRBJ2-7; perhaps TRBD1 as D (6 bases). The germline CDR1 and CDR2 sequences are LNHDA and SQIVND (reference sequence). This CDR3 is built from 14 residues. Trimming pared 3 bases from V and 2 bases from J, leaving 11 bases between. CDR3 coding DNA: TGTGCCAGTAGTATCGTGACAGGCCCCTACGAGCAGTACTTC. Encoded protein: CASSIVTGPYEQYF.

The chain uses TRBV6-1 and TRBJ1-3; tentative D call: TRBD1 (6 bases). The V and J ends lost 5 bases and 3 bases respectively, with 14 bases between them. Germline-derived CDR1 and CDR2 are MNHNS and SASEGT. The CDR3 is made up of 15 amino acids. CDR3 DNA sequence: TGTGCCAGCAGTCAACAGGGTGTAATTGGAAACACCATATATTTT. Residues: CASSQQGVIGNTIYF.

This clonotype was observed once. The chain's CDR3 is CGAPTWDGYTF. CDR3 coding DNA: TGCGGCGCACCCACATGGGATGGCTACACCTTC. This rearrangement joins TRBV29-1 to TRBJ1-2, with D hard to call. Germline-derived CDR1 and CDR2 are SQVTM and ANQGSEA. This CDR3 is built from 11 residues. Drawing the rest from reference TRBV29-1 and TRBJ1-2, the complete variable domain is SAVISQKPSRDICQRGTSLTIQCQVDSQVTMMFWYRQQPGQSLTLIATANQGSEATYESGFVIDKFPISRPNLTFSTLTVSNMSPEDSSIYLCGAPTWDGYTFGSGTRLTVV.

Details on this clonotype: One base away lies a much larger clone, so this may be a sequencing read error. The chain is built from TRBV7-3 and TRBJ2-5; a weak D match, TRBD2 (6 bases). In germline, CDR1 is SGHTA, CDR2 FQGTGA. This CDR3 is 13 amino acids long. This chain's CDR3 is CASSPSRRGTRYF. The CDR3 bases are TGTGCCAGCAGCCCTTCCCGCCGGGGGACCCGGTACTTC.

This sequence joins TRBV20-1 and TRBJ1-2, with D hard to call. This CDR3 has 12 amino acids. Germline V lookup: CDR1 DFQATT, CDR2 SNEGSKA (reference sequence). CDR3: CSSNSPLYGYTF. The DNA for the CDR3 is TGCAGCTCTAACTCGCCCCTCTATGGCTACACCTTC.

This clonotype was picked up a small number of times. J is TRBJ1-2 and V is TRBV3-1; TRBD1 matches at 9 bases. The CDR3 is 13 amino acids. V gave up 0 bases and J gave up 13 bases; unmatched junction bases: 6. Germline loops: CDR1 LGHDT, CDR2 YNNKEL (reference sequence). The CDR3 nucleotides are TGTGCCAGCAGCCAAGATCCGGGACAGGGAGGCACCTTC. Encoded protein: CASSQDPGQGGTF.

The sample holds one count of this clonotype. This sequence joins TRBV12-3 or TRBV12-4 and TRBJ2-5; 7 nucleotides match TRBD1. The J call is in doubt because the DNA end fits TRBJ2-1 better. The CDR3 consists of 13 residues. CDR3 DNA: TGTGCCAGCAGGGGACAGCCATACAATGAGCAGTTCTTC. This gives the protein CASRGQPYNEQFF.

This clonotype has a single count. The chain uses TRBV19 and TRBJ2-6; D possibly corresponds to TRBD1 (5 bases). The ends were cut back, 5 bases at V and 2 bases at J, with 10 bases in the middle. The CDR3 consists of 15 residues. CDR1 is LNHDA, CDR2 SQIVND, per germline (reference sequence). The CDR3 DNA reads as TGTGCCAGTAGTTCGTGGGGCGCTGGGGCCAACGTCCTGACTTTC. Translation: CASSSWGAGANVLTF.

This sequence joins TRBV19 and TRBJ2-1; 13 nucleotides agree with TRBD2. From germline, CDR1 is LNHDA and CDR2 SQIVND (reference sequence). This CDR3 region has 16 residues. J was trimmed by 7 bases and V by 2 bases; bases with no gene match: 5. This CDR3 reads CASSITGTSGVNEQFF. DNA for the CDR3: TGTGCCAGTAGTATAACCGGGACTAGCGGGGTAAATGAGCAGTTCTTC. Using reference TRBV19 and TRBJ2-1 for the parts outside the CDR3, the full variable domain is DGGITQSPKYLFRKEGQNVTLSCEQNLNHDAMYWYRQDPGQGLRLIYYSQIVNDFQKGDIAEGYSVSREKKESFPLTVTSAQKNPTAFYLCASSITGTSGVNEQFFGPGTRLTVL.

The chain uses TRBV7-9 and TRBJ2-7, with D unresolved. The CDR3 sequence is 15 residues long. In germline, CDR1 is SEHNR, CDR2 FQNEAQ (reference sequence). The V end lost 1 base, the J end lost 3 bases, and 13 bases lay between the germline ends. The CDR3 bases are TGTGCCAGCAGCTTAGGTCCGGGCGGTAACTACGAGCAGTACTTC. It yields the protein CASSLGPGGNYEQYF.

The table lists this clonotype with many counts. The gene calls are TRBV6-1 and TRBJ1-5; no clear D gene. Trimming removed 6 bases at V and 4 bases at J, with 13 bases between. CDR1 and CDR2 (germline): MNHNS, SASEGT. The CDR3 sequence is 14 residues long. CDR3 nucleotide sequence: TGTGCCAGCAGACTTACAGAGACTAATCAGCCCCAGCATTTT. As protein: CASRLTETNQPQHF.

This clonotype has ten or more counts. Written as DNA, the CDR3 is TGTGCCACCAGTGAGGCGGACAGGTACTACACCGGGGAGCTGTTTTTT. It translates to CATSEADRYYTGELFF. The chain couples TRBV24-1 to TRBJ2-2, with 7 bases identical to TRBD1. The germline V gene has CDR1 KGHDR and CDR2 SFDVKD. V shed 4 bases, J shed 3 bases, and the junction held 7 bases outside the gene matches. This CDR3 comprises 16 residues.